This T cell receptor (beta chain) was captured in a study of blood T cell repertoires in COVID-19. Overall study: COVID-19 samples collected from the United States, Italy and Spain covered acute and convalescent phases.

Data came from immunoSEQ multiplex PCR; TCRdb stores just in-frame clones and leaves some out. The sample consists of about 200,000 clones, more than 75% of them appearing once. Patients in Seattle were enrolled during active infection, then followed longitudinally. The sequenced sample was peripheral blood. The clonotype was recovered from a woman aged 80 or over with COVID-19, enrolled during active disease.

CDR3 sequence reads: CASSPRRGANYGYTF. The DNA for the CDR3 is TGTGCCAGCAGTCCAAGACGGGGAGCTAACTATGGCTACACCTTC. This chain links TRBV6-5 with TRBJ1-2; no clear D. The ends were cut back, 5 bases at V and 0 bases at J, with 13 bases in the middle. The CDR3 has 15 amino acids. Per germline, CDR1 MNHEY and CDR2 SVGAGI.